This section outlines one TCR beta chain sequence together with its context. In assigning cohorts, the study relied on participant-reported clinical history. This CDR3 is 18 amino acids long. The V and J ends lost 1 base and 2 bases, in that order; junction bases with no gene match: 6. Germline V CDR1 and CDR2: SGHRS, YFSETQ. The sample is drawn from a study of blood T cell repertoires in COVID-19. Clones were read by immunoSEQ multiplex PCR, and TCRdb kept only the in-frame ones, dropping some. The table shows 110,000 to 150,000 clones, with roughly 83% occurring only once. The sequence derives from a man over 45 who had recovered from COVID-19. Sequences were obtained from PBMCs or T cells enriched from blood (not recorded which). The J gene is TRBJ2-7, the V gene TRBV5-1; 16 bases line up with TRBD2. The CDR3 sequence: CASSLPGLAGGLTYEQYF. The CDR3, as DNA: TGCGCCAGCAGCTTGCCGGGACTAGCGGGGGGGCTCACCTACGAGCAGTACTTC. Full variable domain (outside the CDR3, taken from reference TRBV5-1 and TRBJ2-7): KAGVTQTPRYLIKTRGQQVTLSCSPISGHRSVSWYQQTPGQGLQFLFEYFSETQRNKGNFPGRFSGRQFSNSRSEMNVSTLELGDSALYLCASSLPGLAGGLTYEQYFGPGTRLTVT.